This TCR beta chain was captured by sequencing in a study of shared clonotypes between healthy human individuals. The study's findings and limits: Larger estimated richness was generally recorded for naive subsets relative to memory subsets. The generation probabilities recorded for non-shared clonotypes fell below those of clonotypes shared by all four donors.

Per the original methods: ImmunoSEQ output lacked quality scores and full-length reads, limiting matched filtering. Generated by immunoSEQ multiplex PCR, the TCRdb table keeps only in-frame clones and is missing some. V, J and clone size are taken as reported in that table, and D and trimming were inferred from the DNA itself. The sample holds about 2.3 million clones, 93% seen once. To note about this clone: Its antigen is not identified.

Both subsets, CD45RA+ naive and CD45RA-negative memory, were split from the CD4+ cells. Between the trimmed V and J ends, which lost 4 bases and 2 bases, there was a span of 10 bases. The germline V gene has CDR1 MRHNA and CDR2 SNTAGT. There are 14 residues in the CDR3. This receptor was identified in a man between 18 and 29 years old in good health. Some clones in this sample may be carry-over from other donors' samples. Sequenced material: naive CD4+ T cells from PBMCs. Subset noted: CD45RA+ positively selected. The chain employs TRBV6-4 and TRBJ2-3; D gene ambiguous. The CDR3 loop is CASSVDLSTDTQYF. DNA for the CDR3: TGTGCCAGCAGTGTCGACCTATCCACAGATACGCAGTATTTT.